The clone carrying this T cell receptor beta chain was picked up a small number of times. The data belong to a study of CD8+ T cells in alopecia areata. Extracted from the samples, RNA was reverse transcribed into cDNA to serve as the sequencing template. Clones were sequenced by immunoSEQ multiplex PCR, and TCRdb holds only the in-frame ones, with some missing. The data show some 170,000 clones, 59% seen once. The trim removed 6 bases at V and 6 bases at J, leaving 12 bases unmatched. The germline V gene has CDR1 SNHLY and CDR2 FYNNEI. The CDR3 extends over 15 amino acids. Both peripheral blood and punch biopsies of lesional scalp skin were obtained from patients who had alopecia areata.

This TCR was sampled from a human donor with alopecia areata. Sequenced material: CD4+ T cells sorted from blood, taken at week 0. The chain has TRBV2 and TRBJ1-2; 8 bases are a match to TRBD1. The CDR3 DNA reads TGTGCCAGCAGGCTTCTACAGGGGGAGTTCGATGGCTACACCTTC. This gives the protein CASRLLQGEFDGYTF. The full variable domain, with the rest looked up from reference TRBV2 and TRBJ1-2, is EPEVTQTPSHQVTQMGQEVILRCVPISNHLYFYWYRQILGQKVEFLVSFYNNEISEKSEIFDDQFSVERPDGSNFTLKIRSTKLEDSAMYFCASRLLQGEFDGYTFGSGTRLTVV.